One sample yielded the 25 T cell receptor beta chains listed below, sequenced in a study of control samples from healthy donors and cancer patients. Sequencing was performed with immunoSEQ multiplex PCR; in TCRdb, only in-frame clones are kept and a portion is missing. The sample lists 110,000 to 150,000 clones, roughly 89% occurring once. Sequenced input: blood. The receptor set was obtained from a man aged 18 to 30 in good health.

The rearrangement uses TRBV7-8 and TRBJ1-1; possibly TRBD1 for D (5 bases). Germline V CDR1 and CDR2: SGHVS, FQNEAQ. Trimming took off 1 base at V and 3 bases at J, with 18 bases between the two ends. This CDR3 region has 17 residues. CDR3 protein: CASSLGVLGERYTEAFF. The CDR3 DNA sequence: TGTGCCAGCAGCTTAGGCGTTTTGGGGGAAAGGTACACTGAAGCTTTCTTT. The full variable domain, completed using reference TRBV7-8 and TRBJ1-1, is GAGVSQSPRYKVAKRGQDVALRCDPISGHVSLFWYQQALGQGPEFLTYFQNEAQLDKSGLPSDRFFAERPEGSVSTLKIQRTQQEDSAVYLCASSLGVLGERYTEAFFGQGTRLTVV.

The chain combines TRBV10-1 with TRBJ2-3; 9 nucleotides match TRBD2. Trimming cost V 2 bases and J 1 base; bases outside gene matches: 4. The CDR3 sequence is 16 residues long. Germline CDR1 and CDR2: WNHNN and SYGVQD (reference sequence). The CDR3 spells CASSEGVAGGTDTQYF. DNA of the CDR3: TGCGCCAGCAGTGAGGGGGTAGCGGGGGGCACAGATACGCAGTATTTT.

V gene TRBV7-2 combines with J gene TRBJ1-4; perhaps TRBD1 as D (5 bases). The V gene lost 5 bases and the J gene lost 0 bases, with 10 bases spanning the gap. Germline assignment: CDR1 SGHTA and CDR2 FQGNSA. This CDR3 has 15 amino acids. The CDR3 nucleotides read TGTGCCAGCAGCCTCGACAGTGCAACTAATGAAAAACTGTTTTTT. As protein: CASSLDSATNEKLFF.

The rearrangement links TRBV18 to TRBJ2-7; TRBD2 agrees at 15 bases. Germline V gene data show CDR1 as KGHSH and CDR2 as LQKENI. With V trimmed by 6 bases and J by 4 bases, 13 bases remained unmatched. The CDR3 spans 18 residues. The CDR3 sequence: CASSPILGLAGGQYEQYF. The CDR3 bases are TGTGCCAGCTCTCCTATCCTCGGACTAGCGGGGGGGCAGTACGAGCAGTACTTC. Full variable domain (outside the CDR3, taken from reference TRBV18 and TRBJ2-7): NAGVMQNPRHLVRRRGQEARLRCSPMKGHSHVYWYRQLPEEGLKFMVYLQKENIIDESGMPKERFSAEFPKEGPSILRIQQVVRGDSAAYFCASSPILGLAGGQYEQYFGPGTRLTVT.

V is TRBV19 and J is TRBJ1-2; 7 bases match TRBD1. The CDR3 loop spans 15 amino acids. The V gene end was trimmed by 4 bases and the J gene end by 8 bases; junction bases not matched to a gene: 13. Per germline, CDR1 LNHDA and CDR2 SQIVND (reference sequence). The CDR3 loop is CASSTLYDREGGYTF. The CDR3 DNA is TGTGCCAGTAGTACGTTGTATGACAGGGAAGGAGGCTACACCTTC.

In this sample, this clone turned up once. J is TRBJ1-2 and V is TRBV3-1 (or the pseudogene TRBV3-2); D unresolved. V was trimmed by 1 base and J by 4 bases, leaving 7 bases between them. Looked up from germline, CDR1 is LGHDT and CDR2 is YNNKEL (reference sequence). The CDR3 spans 13 residues. The CDR3 sequence is CASSQVEFYGYTF. CDR3 coding DNA: TGTGCCAGCAGCCAAGTTGAGTTCTATGGCTACACCTTC.

The chain links TRBV7-9 to TRBJ1-1; D call uncertain. This CDR3 has 15 residues. Trimming took 1 base from V and 4 from J, leaving 13 bases between them. Germline-derived CDR1 and CDR2 are SEHNR and FQNEAQ (reference sequence). CDR3 amino acids: CASSLVYSLITEAFF. The DNA for the CDR3 is TGTGCCAGCAGCTTAGTCTATAGCTTGATCACTGAAGCTTTCTTT.

The rearrangement links TRBV30 to TRBJ1-4; tentatively, D is TRBD1 (6 bases). CDR1 and CDR2 from the germline V gene are GTSNPN and SVGIG (reference sequence). Trimming pared 2 bases from V and 4 bases from J, leaving 11 bases between. CDR3 length: 14 amino acids. The CDR3 is CAWSRQELNEKLFF. Here the CDR3 DNA reads TGTGCCTGGAGTCGACAGGAACTTAATGAAAAACTGTTTTTT. Combining the CDR3 with reference TRBV30 and TRBJ1-4 gives the whole variable domain SQTIHQWPATLVQPVGSPLSLECTVEGTSNPNLYWYRQAAGRGLQLLFYSVGIGQISSEVPQNLSASRPQDRQFILSSKKLLLSDSGFYLCAWSRQELNEKLFFGSGTQLSVL.

V and J are TRBV11-2 and TRBJ1-1; the match to TRBD1 covers 9 bases. This CDR3 is 16 amino acids long. Germline V lookup: CDR1 SGHAT, CDR2 FQNNGV. Unmatched junction bases numbered 12, after V lost 0 bases and J lost 10 bases. The CDR3 sequence: CASSLDYMLRGQGAFF. The DNA of the CDR3 is TGTGCCAGCAGCTTAGATTATATGTTGCGGGGACAGGGAGCTTTCTTT.

This clone was detected a few times. This chain uses TRBV7-2 with TRBJ2-2; TRBD2 agrees at 7 bases. This CDR3 has 16 residues. The germline V gene has CDR1 SGHTA and CDR2 FQGNSA. Trimming at V came to 5 bases and at J to 3 bases, leaving 9 bases not matched to a gene. Written as DNA, the CDR3 is TGTGCCAGCAGCCCGGCAGCGGGGTCGTACACCGGGGAGCTGTTTTTT. Amino acid sequence: CASSPAAGSYTGELFF.

The chain links TRBV14 to TRBJ1-2, with D perhaps matching TRBD1 (5 bases). Germline loops: CDR1 SGHDN, CDR2 FVKESK. Trimming took off 8 bases at V and 7 bases at J, with 14 bases between the two ends. This CDR3 region has 12 residues. The chain's CDR3 is CASRQKSAGYTF. In DNA form, the CDR3 reads TGTGCCAGCCGACAGAAAAGCGCTGGCTACACCTTC.

V usage is TRBV6-2 or TRBV6-3 and J usage is TRBJ2-7; 9 bases are a match to TRBD1. Germline trimming cut 5 bases from V and 2 bases from J; bases unmatched to any gene: 4. The germline gives CDR1 MNHEY, CDR2 SVGEGT. This CDR3 is 14 amino acids long. The CDR3 protein is CASSRTGVTYEQYF. Here the CDR3 DNA reads TGTGCCAGCAGTCGGACAGGGGTAACCTACGAGCAGTACTTC.

The V call is TRBV3-1 (or the pseudogene TRBV3-2), the J call TRBJ1-2; D gene uncertain. The CDR3 totals 12 residues. Germline CDR1 is LGHDT and CDR2 is YNNKEL (reference sequence). V dropped 3 bases and J dropped 3 bases, with 5 bases sitting between them. The CDR3 sequence is CASSQAHYGYTF. The CDR3 DNA sequence: TGTGCCAGCAGCCAGGCCCACTATGGCTACACCTTC.

The rearrangement links TRBV19 to TRBJ2-3, with D possibly matching TRBD2 (8 bases). Germline CDR1 is LNHDA and CDR2 is SQIVND (reference sequence). With 4 bases removed from V and 3 bases from J, the gap between germline ends came to 17 bases. The CDR3 loop spans 16 amino acids. In nucleotides, the CDR3 is TGTGCCAGTAGTACACCCGGGAGGGGGCGTACAGATACGCAGTATTTT. Protein sequence: CASSTPGRGRTDTQYF.

The chain combines TRBV6-5 with TRBJ2-7; D is unresolved. Per the germline V gene, CDR1 is MNHEY and CDR2 is SVGAGI. The CDR3 is 13 amino acids. V dropped 0 bases and J dropped 6 bases, with 9 bases sitting between them. For the CDR3, the DNA is TGTGCCAGCAGTTACTCGGTTTCTGCCGAGCAGTACTTC. Its translation is CASSYSVSAEQYF.

V and J are TRBV5-1 and TRBJ2-2, with TRBD2 as a possible D gene (6 bases). The V end was cut by 4 bases, the J end by 5 bases, with 21 bases between. Germline loops: CDR1 SGHRS, CDR2 YFSETQ. The CDR3 is 17 amino acids. CDR3: CASSQGSGSWGTGELFF. The CDR3 DNA reads as TGCGCCAGCAGCCAAGGGTCCGGGAGCTGGGGGACCGGGGAGCTGTTTTTT.

The chain carries TRBV27 and TRBJ2-3; 10 bases map to TRBD2. The J segment lost 4 bases and the V segment lost 6 bases, leaving 13 bases of the junction unmatched. Germline V gives CDR1 MNHEY, CDR2 SMNVEV (reference sequence). CDR3 length: 17 residues. This chain's CDR3 is CASSLRAVAGGSDTQYF. The DNA for the CDR3 is TGTGCCAGCAGCCTCCGGGCGGTAGCGGGGGGATCAGATACGCAGTATTTT.

This chain links TRBV7-2 with TRBJ1-6, with a tentative D call TRBD1 (6 bases). V dropped 5 bases and J dropped 5 bases, with 16 bases sitting between them. This CDR3 contains 16 residues. Germline CDR1 and CDR2: SGHTA and FQGNSA. The CDR3 region has the DNA TGTGCCAGCAGCCCCCGGGGACAAGTTAATAATTCACCCCTCCACTTT. This gives the protein CASSPRGQVNNSPLHF.

The chain joins TRBV7-6 to TRBJ2-6, with D possibly being TRBD1 (5 bases). The germline V gene encodes CDR1 SGHVS and CDR2 FNYEAQ. The CDR3 spans 16 residues. V lost 0 bases and J 4 bases, leaving 10 bases between the germline ends. The CDR3 nucleotides read TGTGCCAGCAGCTTAGCTCAGGGAAGCGGGGCCAACGTCCTGACTTTC. Its translation: CASSLAQGSGANVLTF. The entire variable domain, with the rest obtained from reference TRBV7-6 and TRBJ2-6, is as follows: GAGVSQSPRYKVTKRGQDVALRCDPISGHVSLYWYRQALGQGPEFLTYFNYEAQQDKSGLPNDRFSAERPEGSISTLTIQRTEQRDSAMYRCASSLAQGSGANVLTFGAGSRLTVL.

V usage is TRBV28 and J usage is TRBJ2-7, with D possibly being TRBD1 or TRBD2 (5 bases each). V gave up 3 bases and J gave up 3 bases, with 15 bases separating them. There are 15 residues in the CDR3. The germline gives CDR1 MDHEN, CDR2 SYDVKM. This chain's CDR3 is CASSLSFVGGYEQYF. The DNA for the CDR3 is TGTGCCAGCAGTTTGAGTTTTGTTGGGGGCTACGAGCAGTACTTC.

This clone has more than one count but fewer than ten. The sample carries other DNA sequences with the same CDR3. This chain uses TRBV7-9 with TRBJ2-5; D is uncertain. V lost 3 bases, J lost 4 bases, and 9 bases lay in between. The CDR3 spans 13 residues. Germline CDR1 and CDR2: SEHNR and FQNEAQ (reference sequence). Written as DNA, the CDR3 is TGTGCCAGCAGCTTGGGTGGATCAGAGACCCAGTACTTC. Translation gives CASSLGGSETQYF.

This clone was counted once. The rearrangement uses TRBV7-9 and TRBJ1-4, with 10 bases that match TRBD1. CDR3 size: 17 residues. The V and J ends lost 5 bases and 4 bases, in that order; junction bases with no gene match: 10. From germline, CDR1 is SEHNR and CDR2 FQNEAQ (reference sequence). CDR3 region: CASSPPGQGNHNEKLFF. DNA of the CDR3: TGTGCCAGCAGCCCTCCGGGACAGGGGAACCATAATGAAAAACTGTTTTTT.

The chain recombines TRBV27 with TRBJ2-6; unclear D gene. Germline-derived CDR1 and CDR2 are MNHEY and SMNVEV (reference sequence). V was shortened by 4 bases and J by 0 bases, with 10 bases between the two germline ends. This CDR3 spans 16 amino acids. CDR3 region: CASSSLRSSGANVLTF. The CDR3 DNA is TGTGCCAGCAGTTCCTTGCGAAGCTCTGGGGCCAACGTCCTGACTTTC. Supplemented by reference TRBV27 and TRBJ2-6, the full variable domain reads EAQVTQNPRYLITVTGKKLTVTCSQNMNHEYMSWYRQDPGLGLRQIYYSMNVEVTDKGDVPEGYKVSRKEKRNFPLILESPSPNQTSLYFCASSSLRSSGANVLTFGAGSRLTVL.

The gene calls are TRBV11-2 and TRBJ2-7, with TRBD1 identical over 11 bases. The CDR3 is made up of 16 amino acids. Germline CDR1 SGHAT, CDR2 FQNNGV. Trimming cost V 2 bases and J 5 bases; bases outside gene matches: 8. CDR3: CASSLSVGTGGNEQYF. CDR3 in DNA: TGTGCCAGCAGCTTATCAGTAGGGACAGGGGGTAACGAGCAGTACTTC.

Only one count was recorded for this clone. The chain combines TRBV9 with TRBJ1-5; TRBD1 matches at 10 bases. V lost 3 bases and J lost 2; bases outside the gene matches: 2. The germline V gene encodes CDR1 SGDLS and CDR2 YYNGEE. CDR3 size: 15 residues. CDR3 in DNA: TGTGCCAGCAGCGCCGGGACAGGGGGCAATCAGCCCCAGCATTTT. Its translation is CASSAGTGGNQPQHF. Full variable domain (rest looked up from reference TRBV9 and TRBJ1-5): DSGVTQTPKHLITATGQRVTLRCSPRSGDLSVYWYQQSLDQGLQFLIQYYNGEERAKGNILERFSAQQFPDLHSELNLSSLELGDSALYFCASSAGTGGNQPQHFGDGTRLSIL.